The 20 T cell receptor beta chains below come from one sample, sequenced in a study of blood T cell repertoires in COVID-19. Some clones are missing from TCRdb's copy, which holds only in-frame ones; the method was immunoSEQ multiplex PCR. The data show about 200,000 clones, 89% seen once. The sample consisted of peripheral blood. These receptors originate from a woman aged 35 to 49 with acute or convalescent COVID-19.

This clone was seen a few times. Distinct nucleotide sequences in the sample also encode this CDR3. The chain combines TRBV6-5 with TRBJ2-5; the D gene is possibly TRBD2 (5 bases). V lost 2 bases and J 2 bases, leaving 6 bases between the germline ends. The CDR3 sequence is 13 residues long. Germline V gene lookup returns CDR1 MNHEY and CDR2 SVGAGI. Written as DNA, the CDR3 is TGTGCCAGCAGTTACGGACTTCAAGAGACCCAGTACTTC. Its translation: CASSYGLQETQYF.

The rearrangement joins TRBV5-1 to TRBJ2-5; 9 bases are a match to TRBD2. J lost 5 bases, V lost 4 bases, and 6 bases had no gene match. This CDR3 has 14 residues. Germline lookup yields CDR1 SGHRS and CDR2 YFSETQ. The CDR3 nucleotides read TGCGCCAGCAGCCCCGTAGCGGGGGTGGAGACCCAGTACTTC. Protein sequence: CASSPVAGVETQYF.

V usage is TRBV7-2 and J usage is TRBJ1-4, with D uncertain. The CDR3 has 17 residues. The germline V and J ends were trimmed by 1 base and 7 bases, with 19 bases remaining between them. CDR1 and CDR2 from the germline V gene are SGHTA and FQGNSA. CDR3 bases: TGTGCCAGCAGCTTAGTGGGAGTGGGCAGAACTTCTGAAAAACTGTTTTTT. Translating it yields CASSLVGVGRTSEKLFF.

This chain links TRBV6-1 with TRBJ2-5; 7 nucleotides align to TRBD1. The V segment lost 1 base and the J segment 1 base; nucleotides outside the gene matches: 3. CDR3 length: 15 residues. The germline CDR1 and CDR2 sequences are MNHNS and SASEGT. In nucleotides, the CDR3 is TGTGCCAGCAGTGAAGGGGCAGGGGGCCAAGAGACCCAGTACTTC. Its protein is CASSEGAGGQETQYF.

The chain employs TRBV11-2 and TRBJ2-7; TRBD1 aligns across 9 bases. V was pared by 3 bases and J by 1 base, with 1 base of the junction left unmatched. CDR1 is SGHAT and CDR2 is FQNNGV in the germline V gene. The CDR3 sequence is 14 residues long. The CDR3 sequence: CASSLTGGSYEQYV. CDR3 DNA sequence: TGTGCCAGCAGCTTGACAGGGGGGTCCTACGAGCAGTACGTC.

This chain joins TRBV19 and TRBJ1-2; 10 bases fit TRBD1. Unmatched junction bases numbered 5, after V lost 4 bases and J lost 6 bases. CDR1 LNHDA and CDR2 SQIVND come from the germline V gene (reference sequence). This CDR3 comprises 14 residues. In DNA, the CDR3 is TGTGCCAGTAGTAGGCTGGGGACAGGGGATGGCTACACCTTC. This translates into CASSRLGTGDGYTF.

The chain has TRBV12-3 or TRBV12-4 and TRBJ1-2, with 7 bases matching TRBD1. V shed 7 bases and J 5 bases; nucleotides not matched to a gene: 7. This CDR3 is built from 13 residues. CDR3 DNA: TGTGCCAGCACCTACAGGGGAGCTTATGGCTACACCTTC. This translates into CASTYRGAYGYTF.

This chain uses TRBV29-1 with TRBJ1-1; D is possibly TRBD1 (5 bases). CDR1 is SQVTM, CDR2 ANQGSEA, per germline. The V end was cut by 5 bases, the J end by 4 bases, with 11 bases between. The CDR3 length is 12 residues. This chain's CDR3 is CSVIQGFTEAFF. The CDR3 DNA follows: TGCAGCGTTATTCAGGGCTTCACTGAAGCTTTCTTT. Looking up the rest from reference TRBV29-1 and TRBJ1-1 gives the full variable domain: SAVISQKPSRDICQRGTSLTIQCQVDSQVTMMFWYRQQPGQSLTLIATANQGSEATYESGFVIDKFPISRPNLTFSTLTVSNMSPEDSSIYLCSVIQGFTEAFFGQGTRLTVV.

The V and J genes are TRBV7-2 and TRBJ1-2, with D perhaps matching TRBD1 (6 bases). This CDR3 is built from 15 residues. V was trimmed by 2 bases and J by 4 bases, leaving 14 bases between them. Germline V gene data show CDR1 as SGHTA and CDR2 as FQGNSA. DNA for the CDR3: TGTGCCAGCAGCTTAAGTCCCGGGGGGGCCTATGGCTACACCTTC. As protein: CASSLSPGGAYGYTF.

The rearrangement joins TRBV15 to TRBJ2-7, with D unresolved. Trimming cost V 5 bases and J 3 bases, with 8 bases left between them. The germline V gene has CDR1 LNHNV and CDR2 YYDKDF (reference sequence). CDR3 length: 12 amino acids. The chain's CDR3 is CATSRGRYEQYV. CDR3 nucleotide sequence: TGTGCCACCAGCCGTGGGCGCTACGAGCAGTACGTC.

V gene TRBV11-2 combines with J gene TRBJ1-1; the D gene is possibly TRBD1 (6 bases). V was shortened by 5 bases and J by 2 bases, with 15 bases between the two germline ends. There are 15 residues in the CDR3. Germline V gene data show CDR1 as SGHAT and CDR2 as FQNNGV. The CDR3 DNA reads TGTGCCAGCAGCCCCACCGGGACACTTAACACTGAAGCTTTCTTT. This gives the protein CASSPTGTLNTEAFF.

This clone was observed once. This rearrangement joins TRBV6-4 to TRBJ1-6; 9 nucleotides match TRBD1. Per germline, CDR1 MRHNA and CDR2 SNTAGT. J lost 4 bases, V lost 4 bases, and 5 bases had no gene match. This CDR3 contains 16 residues. CDR3 protein: CASSVSGTGYNSPLHF. CDR3 bases: TGTGCCAGCAGTGTTTCCGGGACAGGGTATAATTCACCCCTCCACTTT.

The V and J genes are TRBV19 and TRBJ2-1, with D possibly matching TRBD2 (5 bases). Germline CDR1 reads LNHDA; CDR2 reads SQIVND (reference sequence). This CDR3 spans 14 amino acids. The germline V and J ends were trimmed by 4 bases and 5 bases, with 12 bases remaining between them. CDR3 bases: TGTGCCAGTAGTAGGGCGGGTACACACAATGAGCAGTTCTTC. Its translation: CASSRAGTHNEQFF.

CDR3 DNA sequence: TGCGCCAGCAGCCAGAGGACAGGGGGCGATGGCACTGAAGCTTTCTTT. Amino acid sequence: CASSQRTGGDGTEAFF. The chain joins TRBV4-1 to TRBJ1-1; 11 bases agree with TRBD1. This CDR3 contains 16 residues. V gave up 3 bases and J gave up 4 bases; unmatched junction bases: 7. Germline CDR1 and CDR2: MGHRA and YSYEKL.

The chain is built from TRBV19 and TRBJ1-2; D is unclear. Trimming shortened V by 7 bases and J by 2 bases, and 11 bases separated the two germline ends. This CDR3 has 13 residues. Per germline, CDR1 LNHDA and CDR2 SQIVND (reference sequence). CDR3 protein: CASTLGTNYGYTF. Written as DNA, the CDR3 is TGTGCCAGTACTCTAGGCACGAACTATGGCTACACCTTC.

The chain is built from TRBV3-1 (or the pseudogene TRBV3-2) and TRBJ2-1; 7 positions agree with TRBD2. Trimming took 5 bases from V and 5 from J; bases not matched to a gene: 12. CDR1 is LGHDT, CDR2 YNNKEL, per germline (reference sequence). This CDR3 spans 16 amino acids. DNA of the CDR3: TGTGCCAGCAGCACAGACCCGGGACTAACGAACAATGAGCAGTTCTTC. This gives the protein CASSTDPGLTNNEQFF.

The chain recombines TRBV2 with TRBJ1-2; D not certain. Germline lookup yields CDR1 SNHLY and CDR2 FYNNEI. The CDR3 spans 16 residues. Trimming removed 7 bases at V and 4 bases at J, with 22 bases between. CDR3 nucleotides: TGTGCCAGCAATCCCTTTGGACTGATCCGAGGCTATGGCTACACCTTC. Encoded protein: CASNPFGLIRGYGYTF.

The gene calls are TRBV7-2 and TRBJ1-1; weak D call: TRBD1 (5 bases). The germline V gene encodes CDR1 SGHTA and CDR2 FQGNSA. Trimming cost V 3 bases and J 2 bases, with 13 bases left between them. The CDR3 totals 15 residues. This CDR3 reads CASSFWGGDNTEAFF. CDR3 nucleotide sequence: TGTGCCAGCAGCTTTTGGGGGGGGGATAACACTGAAGCTTTCTTT.

For the CDR3, the DNA is TGTGCCTGGAGGGGGGGCACTGAAGCTTTCTTT. It specifies CAWRGGTEAFF. The chain employs TRBV30 and TRBJ1-1; weak D call: TRBD1 (5 bases). V lost 3 bases and J lost 4, with 6 bases in between. CDR3 length equals 11 residues. The germline CDR1 and CDR2 sequences are GTSNPN and SVGIG (reference sequence).

The chain recombines TRBV4-1 with TRBJ2-1, with D perhaps TRBD1 (5 bases). This CDR3 has 16 amino acids. V was cut by 2 bases and J by 3 bases, with 14 bases left in between. Germline CDR1 is MGHRA and CDR2 is YSYEKL. In DNA form, the CDR3 reads TGCGCCAGCAGCCAAACCAGGGTCTCCATCTACAATGAGCAGTTCTTC. Its translation is CASSQTRVSIYNEQFF.